The next 23 T cell receptor beta chains were all read from a single sample in a study of identifying expanded T cells in peripheral blood. Assay used: immunoSEQ multiplex PCR; TCRdb lists only in-frame clones, some missing. This sample has 84,000 or so clones, with about 87% found just once. Input material: blood. These receptors came from a person between 18 and 75 years old in good health.

Here the CDR3 reads CASSVDDTQYF. In DNA, the CDR3 is TGTGCCAGCAGCGTAGACGATACGCAGTATTTT. This chain uses TRBV9 with TRBJ2-3; D is ambiguous. The CDR3 totals 11 residues. Germline V lookup: CDR1 SGDLS, CDR2 YYNGEE. The V end was cut by 0 bases, the J end by 6 bases, with 2 bases between.

This clone was counted once. V usage is TRBV7-3 and J usage is TRBJ1-1, with 8 bases lining up with TRBD1. The CDR3 contains 14 residues. The V gene end was trimmed by 3 bases and the J gene end by 8 bases; junction bases not matched to a gene: 8. In germline, CDR1 is SGHTA, CDR2 FQGTGA. CDR3 amino acids: CASSFQGAREEAFF. The DNA for the CDR3 is TGTGCCAGCAGCTTCCAGGGGGCTAGGGAGGAAGCTTTCTTT.

The V gene is TRBV14, the J gene TRBJ1-3; D is uncertain. Germline V gene data show CDR1 as SGHDN and CDR2 as FVKESK. Trimming shortened V by 1 base and J by 0 bases, and 7 bases separated the two germline ends. The CDR3 has 15 residues. The CDR3: CASSQGRRSGNTIYF. The CDR3 nucleotides are TGTGCCAGCAGCCAAGGCAGACGCTCTGGAAACACCATATATTTT.

The chain recombines TRBV29-1 with TRBJ2-1, with 8 bases aligning to TRBD1. V shed 7 bases and J 0 bases; nucleotides not matched to a gene: 5. Germline-derived CDR1 and CDR2 are SQVTM and ANQGSEA. CDR3 length: 14 amino acids. CDR3: CSGDRSGSYNEQFF. In DNA, the CDR3 is TGCAGCGGGGACAGGTCCGGCTCCTACAATGAGCAGTTCTTC.

The CDR3 DNA is TGTGCCAGCAGCCCCCAGGCTAGCGGGAACACAGATACGCAGTATTTT. Its translation is CASSPQASGNTDTQYF. This chain joins TRBV7-6 and TRBJ2-3; 9 positions match TRBD2. This CDR3 is 16 amino acids long. The trim removed 5 bases at V and 2 bases at J, leaving 8 bases unmatched. Germline V gene lookup returns CDR1 SGHVS and CDR2 FNYEAQ.

This clone was counted a few times. The chain uses TRBV11-3 and TRBJ1-2; 8 bases are shared with TRBD1. With V trimmed by 3 bases and J by 6 bases, 3 bases remained unmatched. CDR1 and CDR2 (germline): SGHNT, YENEEA. The CDR3 extends over 13 amino acids. The CDR3 region has the DNA TGTGCCAGCAGCTTGAGGACAGGGAATGGCTACACCTTC. Protein: CASSLRTGNGYTF. The full variable domain, in which reference TRBV11-3 and TRBJ1-2 provide the parts outside the CDR3, is EAGVVQSPRYKIIEKKQPVAFWCNPISGHNTLYWYLQNLGQGPELLIRYENEEAVDDSQLPKDRFSAERLKGVDSTLKIQPAELGDSAVYLCASSLRTGNGYTFGSGTRLTVV.

The genes are TRBV19 and TRBJ1-1, with 9 bases that match TRBD1. The CDR3 is made up of 15 amino acids. Losses at the gene ends were 1 base for V and 1 base for J; bases not matched to a gene: 1. The germline V gene has CDR1 LNHDA and CDR2 SQIVND (reference sequence). The CDR3 DNA reads TGTGCCAGTAGTATAGCGGACAGGGGGAACACTGAAGCTTTCTTT. Protein product: CASSIADRGNTEAFF.

The chain is built from TRBV6-5 and TRBJ1-1; 9 bases fit TRBD1. V was pared by 7 bases and J by 3 bases, with 9 bases of the junction left unmatched. Looked up from germline, CDR1 is MNHEY and CDR2 is SVGAGI. The CDR3 covers 15 residues. The CDR3 sequence is CASKSLTGGDTEAFF. Written as DNA, the CDR3 is TGTGCCAGCAAATCTTTAACAGGGGGCGACACTGAAGCTTTCTTT.

The chain carries TRBV10-1 and TRBJ1-4, with D unresolved. Germline V CDR1 and CDR2: WNHNN, SYGVQD (reference sequence). The CDR3 has 14 residues. Trimming stripped 4 bases from V and 7 bases from J, with 13 bases between. The CDR3 here is CASSAGGLTEKLFF. Here the CDR3 DNA reads TGCGCCAGCAGTGCGGGTGGACTAACTGAAAAACTGTTTTTT.

The chain combines TRBV2 with TRBJ2-1; a possible D gene is TRBD2 (7 bases). Germline V gene data show CDR1 as SNHLY and CDR2 as FYNNEI. There are 15 residues in the CDR3. Trimming took 5 bases from V and 0 from J, leaving 11 bases between them. The CDR3 DNA sequence: TGTGCCAGCAGTAAGGGGGGGAGCTCCTACAATGAGCAGTTCTTC. Amino acids: CASSKGGSSYNEQFF.

CDR3 coding DNA: TGCGCCAGCAGCCAAGAAAGGACAGGGAACACTGAAGCTTTCTTT. It encodes CASSQERTGNTEAFF. The V gene is TRBV4-1, the J gene TRBJ1-1; TRBD1 matches at 7 bases. CDR1 is MGHRA, CDR2 YSYEKL, per germline. J gave up 1 base and V 0 bases, and 2 bases lay outside the gene matches. The length of the CDR3 is 15 residues.

The table lists this clone with a few counts. The rearrangement joins TRBV7-2 to TRBJ2-7; D remains unclear. This CDR3 is built from 14 residues. In germline, CDR1 is SGHTA, CDR2 FQGNSA. Between the trimmed V and J ends, which lost 4 bases and 4 bases, there was a span of 14 bases. This CDR3 reads CASSSSGSTYEQYF. In DNA form, the CDR3 reads TGTGCCAGCAGCTCGTCCGGTTCAACTTACGAGCAGTACTTC.

The chain joins TRBV5-4 to TRBJ2-7, with 14 bases aligning to TRBD2. After removal of 3 bases from V and 7 bases from J, the junction contained 9 bases not matched to a gene. This CDR3 comprises 16 residues. Germline V gene data show CDR1 as SGHNT and CDR2 as YYREEE (reference sequence). CDR3 sequence: CASSSSGLAGAWEQYF. The CDR3, as DNA: TGTGCCAGCAGCTCCTCGGGACTAGCGGGGGCTTGGGAGCAGTACTTC. Based on the CDR3 plus reference TRBV5-4 and TRBJ2-7, the full variable domain is ETGVTQSPTHLIKTRGQQVTLRCSSQSGHNTVSWYQQALGQGPQFIFQYYREEENGRGNFPPRFSGLQFPNYSSELNVNALELDDSALYLCASSSSGLAGAWEQYFGPGTRLTVT.

CDR3 in DNA: TGTGCCAGCAGTTTAGTTTTCTCCTACGAGCAGTACTTC. This sequence encodes CASSLVFSYEQYF. The genes are TRBV27 and TRBJ2-7; D gene ambiguous. The CDR3 has 13 residues. Per the germline V gene, CDR1 is MNHEY and CDR2 is SMNVEV (reference sequence). The V and J ends lost 2 bases and 0 bases respectively, with 5 bases between them.

This sequence joins TRBV29-1 and TRBJ2-5; tentatively, D is TRBD1 (6 bases). The CDR3 has 13 amino acids. V lost 8 bases and J lost 5, with 18 bases in between. Germline V gene sequence: CDR1 SQVTM, CDR2 ANQGSEA. As DNA, the CDR3 is TGCAGCTTTCGGACAGTTCTGTCTGAGACCCAGTACTTC. This translates into CSFRTVLSETQYF.

The chain combines TRBV29-1 with TRBJ2-2; no definite D call. Germline V gene data show CDR1 as SQVTM and CDR2 as ANQGSEA. The ends were cut back, 7 bases at V and 0 bases at J, with 9 bases in the middle. CDR3 size: 13 residues. CDR3 residues: CSATWANTGELFF. The CDR3 DNA follows: TGCAGCGCCACCTGGGCGAACACCGGGGAGCTGTTTTTT.

The genes are TRBV13 and TRBJ2-7; no firm D call. The CDR3 covers 15 residues. V shed 2 bases and J shed 9 bases, with 20 bases lying between them. Per the germline V gene, CDR1 is PRHDT and CDR2 is FYEKMQ (reference sequence). The DNA of the CDR3 is TGTGCCAGCAGCTTACCGCTTTCGGCGGCCCCGGGGCAGTACTTC. It codes for CASSLPLSAAPGQYF.

This rearrangement joins TRBV6-5 to TRBJ1-1; 7 bases agree with TRBD1. CDR3 length: 15 residues. V lost 2 bases and J lost 5; bases outside the gene matches: 8. Germline V gives CDR1 MNHEY, CDR2 SVGAGI. CDR3 residues: CASSYADRAGTEAFF. CDR3 nucleotides: TGTGCCAGCAGTTACGCAGACAGGGCAGGAACTGAAGCTTTCTTT.

This rearrangement joins TRBV13 to TRBJ1-2, with 7 nucleotides matching TRBD1. V lost 4 bases and J lost 8; bases outside the gene matches: 10. Germline CDR1 PRHDT, CDR2 FYEKMQ (reference sequence). The CDR3 spans 14 residues. The CDR3 DNA reads TGTGCCAGCAGCTCCACAGGGGCTCCCATGGGCTACACCTTC. It encodes CASSSTGAPMGYTF.

This clone was observed a single time. The chain uses TRBV9 and TRBJ2-1; TRBD2 matches 10 bases. Germline lookup yields CDR1 SGDLS and CDR2 YYNGEE. The CDR3 has 15 amino acids. V lost 5 bases, J lost 5 bases, and 7 bases stayed unmatched. The CDR3 protein is CASSELAGTHNEQFF. The CDR3 bases are TGTGCCAGCAGTGAACTAGCGGGGACCCACAATGAGCAGTTCTTC. Full variable domain (rest looked up from reference TRBV9 and TRBJ2-1): DSGVTQTPKHLITATGQRVTLRCSPRSGDLSVYWYQQSLDQGLQFLIQYYNGEERAKGNILERFSAQQFPDLHSELNLSSLELGDSALYFCASSELAGTHNEQFFGPGTRLTVL.

The chain is built from TRBV20-1 and TRBJ2-1; 7 positions agree with TRBD2. V was pared by 5 bases and J by 10 bases, with 5 bases of the junction left unmatched. The CDR3 is 11 amino acids. CDR1 is DFQATT and CDR2 is SNEGSKA in the germline V gene (reference sequence). CDR3 region: CSARTSVEQFF. DNA for the CDR3: TGCAGTGCTCGGACTAGTGTCGAGCAGTTCTTC.

V and J are TRBV11-2 and TRBJ2-5; 7 nucleotides line up with TRBD2. Germline V lookup: CDR1 SGHAT, CDR2 FQNNGV. The CDR3 totals 12 residues. After removal of 5 bases from V and 7 bases from J, the junction contained 4 bases not matched to a gene. The CDR3 region has the DNA TGTGCCAGCAGCCAAACGGGGGGGACCCAGTACTTC. This translates into CASSQTGGTQYF.

The CDR3 loop is CATSRELGLGYTF. CDR3 sequence (DNA): TGTGCCACCAGCAGAGAATTGGGTCTTGGCTACACCTTC. The V and J genes are TRBV15 and TRBJ1-2; D call uncertain. Deletions cut 0 bases from V and 7 bases from J, with 9 bases between. The CDR3 sequence is 13 residues long. CDR1 and CDR2 from the germline V gene are LNHNV and YYDKDF (reference sequence).